What follows are 4 T cell receptor beta chains derived from one specimen sequenced in a study of T-cell memory formation after mild COVID-19. TCRdb reanalysed the 5' RACE reads using MiXCR and keeps one entry per CDR3 protein. The sample lists roughly 450,000 distinct CDR3 sequences, roughly 18% occurring once. Sample: PBMCs or a T cell subset sorted from them (not recorded which). These receptors originate from a man between 18 and 35 years old who had mild COVID-19 (a few samples of this study predate the infection). Cell type and time point are not known.

The chain combines TRBV11-2 with TRBJ1-1, with TRBD1 as a possible D gene (5 bases). CDR1 and CDR2 from the germline V gene are SGHAT and FQNNGV. The V and J ends lost 3 bases and 0 bases respectively, with 14 bases between them. There are 16 residues in the CDR3. Here the CDR3 reads CASSFGTANLNTEAFF. The CDR3 coding sequence is TGTGCCAGCAGCTTCGGGACGGCTAACCTGAACACTGAAGCTTTCTTT.

V usage is TRBV11-2 and J usage is TRBJ2-7; possible D gene TRBD1, 6 bases. Germline V gives CDR1 SGHAT, CDR2 FQNNGV. V lost 4 bases to trimming and J lost 6 bases, with 13 bases between them. This CDR3 has 13 residues. The CDR3 DNA follows: TGTGCCAGCAGCTCGGGTTGGGGGCTCGAGCAGTACGTC. Its protein is CASSSGWGLEQYV.

This clonotype occurred many times. The chain couples TRBV12-3 or TRBV12-4 to TRBJ2-5; 7 bases agree with TRBD2. The CDR3 length is 14 residues. The V segment lost 6 bases and the J segment 5 bases; nucleotides outside the gene matches: 9. Written as DNA, the CDR3 is TGTGCCAGCAGCTTACGGGGGGAAGGGGAGACCCAGTACTTC. It specifies CASSLRGEGETQYF.

The gene calls are TRBV19 and TRBJ1-1; maybe TRBD1 (5 bases). There are 14 residues in the CDR3. CDR1 and CDR2 (germline): LNHDA, SQIVND (reference sequence). With 3 bases removed from V and 0 bases from J, the gap between germline ends came to 8 bases. CDR3 coding DNA: TGTGCCAGTAGTATTGCAGGGATGAACACTGAAGCTTTCTTT. Translating it yields CASSIAGMNTEAFF. The variable domain in full, completed from reference TRBV19 and TRBJ1-1, reads DGGITQSPKYLFRKEGQNVTLSCEQNLNHDAMYWYRQDPGQGLRLIYYSQIVNDFQKGDIAEGYSVSREKKESFPLTVTSAQKNPTAFYLCASSIAGMNTEAFFGQGTRLTVV.